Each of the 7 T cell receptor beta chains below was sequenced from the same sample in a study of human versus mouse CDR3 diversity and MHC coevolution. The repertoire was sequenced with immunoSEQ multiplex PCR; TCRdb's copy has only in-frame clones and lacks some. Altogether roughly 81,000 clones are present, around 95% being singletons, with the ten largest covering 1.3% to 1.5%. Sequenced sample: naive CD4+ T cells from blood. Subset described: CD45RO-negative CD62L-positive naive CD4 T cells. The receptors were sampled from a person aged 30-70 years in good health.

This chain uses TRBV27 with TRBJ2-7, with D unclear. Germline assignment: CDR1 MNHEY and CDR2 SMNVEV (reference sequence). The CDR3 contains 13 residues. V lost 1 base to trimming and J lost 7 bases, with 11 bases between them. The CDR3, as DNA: TGTGCCAGCAGTTTATTGGTCCAGAGGGAGCAGTACTTC. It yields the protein CASSLLVQREQYF.

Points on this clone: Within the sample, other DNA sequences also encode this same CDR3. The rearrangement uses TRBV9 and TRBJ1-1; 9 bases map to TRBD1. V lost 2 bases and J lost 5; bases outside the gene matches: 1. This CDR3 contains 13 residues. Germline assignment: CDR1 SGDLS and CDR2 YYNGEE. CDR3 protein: CASSVTGGTEAFF. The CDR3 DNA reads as TGTGCCAGCAGCGTGACAGGGGGGACTGAAGCTTTCTTT.

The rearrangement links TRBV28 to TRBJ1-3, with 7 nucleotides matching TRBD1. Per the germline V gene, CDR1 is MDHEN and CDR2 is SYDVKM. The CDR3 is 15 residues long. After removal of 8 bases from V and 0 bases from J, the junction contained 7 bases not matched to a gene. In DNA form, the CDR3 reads TGTGCCAGCCATGGGGGACAGCTCTCTGGAAACACCATATATTTT. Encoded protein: CASHGGQLSGNTIYF.

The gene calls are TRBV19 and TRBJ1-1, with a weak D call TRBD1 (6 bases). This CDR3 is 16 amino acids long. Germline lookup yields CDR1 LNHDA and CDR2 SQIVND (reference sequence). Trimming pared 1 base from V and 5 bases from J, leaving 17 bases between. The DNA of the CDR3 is TGTGCCAGTAGTATAGGGAGGTCAGGGCAGGGGACTGAAGCTTTCTTT. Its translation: CASSIGRSGQGTEAFF.

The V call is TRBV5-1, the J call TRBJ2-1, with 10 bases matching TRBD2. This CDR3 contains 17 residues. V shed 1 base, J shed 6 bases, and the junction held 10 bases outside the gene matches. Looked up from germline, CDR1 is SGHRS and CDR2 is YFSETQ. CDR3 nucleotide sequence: TGCGCCAGCAGCTTGACCTTTGGCGCTAGCGGGAGCAATGAGCAGTTCTTC. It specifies CASSLTFGASGSNEQFF.

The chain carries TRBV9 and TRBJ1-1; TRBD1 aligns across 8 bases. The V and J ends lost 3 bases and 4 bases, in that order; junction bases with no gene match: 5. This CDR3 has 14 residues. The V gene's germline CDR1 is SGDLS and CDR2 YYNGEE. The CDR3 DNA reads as TGTGCCAGCAGCGCTAATACAGGGGGCACTGAAGCTTTCTTT. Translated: CASSANTGGTEAFF.

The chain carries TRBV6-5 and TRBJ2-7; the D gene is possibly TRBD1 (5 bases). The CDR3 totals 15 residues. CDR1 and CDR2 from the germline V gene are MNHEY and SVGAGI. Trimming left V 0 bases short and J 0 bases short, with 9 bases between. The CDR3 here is CASSYSDIPSYEQYF. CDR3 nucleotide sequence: TGTGCCAGCAGTTACTCGGACATTCCCTCCTACGAGCAGTACTTC.